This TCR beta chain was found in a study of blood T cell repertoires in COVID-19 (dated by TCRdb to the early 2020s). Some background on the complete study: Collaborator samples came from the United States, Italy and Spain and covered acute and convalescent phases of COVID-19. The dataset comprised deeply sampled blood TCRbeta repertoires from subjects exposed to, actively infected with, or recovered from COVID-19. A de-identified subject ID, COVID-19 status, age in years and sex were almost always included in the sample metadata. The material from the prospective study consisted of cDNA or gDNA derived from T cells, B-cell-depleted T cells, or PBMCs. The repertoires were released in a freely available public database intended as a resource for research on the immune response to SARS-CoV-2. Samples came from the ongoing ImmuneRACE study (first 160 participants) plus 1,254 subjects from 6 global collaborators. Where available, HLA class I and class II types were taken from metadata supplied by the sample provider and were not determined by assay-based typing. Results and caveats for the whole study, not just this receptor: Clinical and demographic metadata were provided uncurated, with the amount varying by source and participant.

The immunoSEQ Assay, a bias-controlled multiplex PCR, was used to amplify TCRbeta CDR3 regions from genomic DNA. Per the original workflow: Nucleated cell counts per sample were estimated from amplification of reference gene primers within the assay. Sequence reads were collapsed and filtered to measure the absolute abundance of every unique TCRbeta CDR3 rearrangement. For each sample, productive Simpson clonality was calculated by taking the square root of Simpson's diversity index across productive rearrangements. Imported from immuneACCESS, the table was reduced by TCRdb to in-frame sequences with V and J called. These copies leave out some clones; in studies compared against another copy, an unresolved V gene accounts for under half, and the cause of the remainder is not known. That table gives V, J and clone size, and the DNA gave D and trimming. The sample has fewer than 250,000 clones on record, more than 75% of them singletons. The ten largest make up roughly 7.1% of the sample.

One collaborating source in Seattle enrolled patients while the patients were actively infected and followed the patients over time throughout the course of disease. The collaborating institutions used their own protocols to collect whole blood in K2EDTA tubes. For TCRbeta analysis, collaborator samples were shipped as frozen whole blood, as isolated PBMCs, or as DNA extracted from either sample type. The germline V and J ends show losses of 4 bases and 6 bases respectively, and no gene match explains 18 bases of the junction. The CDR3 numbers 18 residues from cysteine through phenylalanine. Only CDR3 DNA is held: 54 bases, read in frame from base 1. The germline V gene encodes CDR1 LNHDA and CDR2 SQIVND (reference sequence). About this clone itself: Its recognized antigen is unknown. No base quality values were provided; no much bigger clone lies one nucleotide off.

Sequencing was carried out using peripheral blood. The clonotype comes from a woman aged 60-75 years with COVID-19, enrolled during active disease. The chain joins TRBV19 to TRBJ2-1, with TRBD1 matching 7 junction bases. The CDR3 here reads CASSSRRWTGQGINEQFF. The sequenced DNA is TGTGCCAGTAGTAGTCGCCGGTGGACAGGCCAGGGGATCAATGAGCAGTTCTTC.